The 6 T cell receptor beta chains given below trace back to one sample, sequenced in a study of T cell responses to AZD1222 COVID-19 vaccine. Some clones are missing from TCRdb's copy, which holds only in-frame ones; the method was immunoSEQ multiplex PCR. The table shows 100,000 to 150,000 clones, with approximately 91% occurring only once. The sequencing used peripheral blood, collected on day 0 of AZD1222 vaccination. The source is an adult in good health.

The chain links TRBV5-4 to TRBJ2-1, with a possible D match to TRBD1 (5 bases). The CDR3 sequence is 17 residues long. V gave up 0 bases and J gave up 7 bases, with 20 bases separating them. Germline CDR1 and CDR2: SGHNT and YYREEE (reference sequence). This CDR3 reads CASSLGGGVGRGNEQFF. DNA for the CDR3: TGTGCCAGCAGCTTGGGGGGTGGCGTGGGAAGGGGTAATGAGCAGTTCTTC. Based on the CDR3 plus reference TRBV5-4 and TRBJ2-1, the full variable domain is ETGVTQSPTHLIKTRGQQVTLRCSSQSGHNTVSWYQQALGQGPQFIFQYYREEENGRGNFPPRFSGLQFPNYSSELNVNALELDDSALYLCASSLGGGVGRGNEQFFGPGTRLTVL.

The gene calls are TRBV5-1 and TRBJ1-1, with 8 bases identical to TRBD1. This CDR3 is 14 amino acids long. Germline V gene lookup returns CDR1 SGHRS and CDR2 YFSETQ. Losses at the gene ends were 4 bases for V and 2 bases for J; bases not matched to a gene: 4. CDR3 nucleotides: TGCGCCAGCAGCCCACAGGGGGGCAACACTGAAGCTTTCTTT. Its translation is CASSPQGGNTEAFF. Full variable domain (outside the CDR3, taken from reference TRBV5-1 and TRBJ1-1): KAGVTQTPRYLIKTRGQQVTLSCSPISGHRSVSWYQQTPGQGLQFLFEYFSETQRNKGNFPGRFSGRQFSNSRSEMNVSTLELGDSALYLCASSPQGGNTEAFFGQGTRLTVV.

This chain joins TRBV30 and TRBJ1-2; 7 bases are a match to TRBD1. Germline values: CDR1 GTSNPN, CDR2 SVGIG (reference sequence). J gave up 8 bases and V 2 bases, and 5 bases lay outside the gene matches. This CDR3 has 12 amino acids. The CDR3 DNA is TGTGCCTGGAGTATGGGACAGCAGGGCTACACCTTC. This sequence encodes CAWSMGQQGYTF.

In nucleotides, the CDR3 is TGTGCCACCAGTGAGGGGGGAGGTACGCAGTATTTT. Translated, it gives CATSEGGGTQYF. V and J are TRBV24-1 and TRBJ2-3, with a possible D match to TRBD2 (6 bases). Trimming removed 4 bases at V and 8 bases at J, with 9 bases between. Germline CDR1 KGHDR, CDR2 SFDVKD. This CDR3 is built from 12 residues.

The chain is built from TRBV6-4 and TRBJ2-1, with D unclear. Germline V gene sequence: CDR1 MRHNA, CDR2 SNTAGT. There are 14 residues in the CDR3. Deletions cut 3 bases from V and 6 bases from J, with 12 bases between. The CDR3 DNA reads as TGTGCCAGCAGTGAGTTAGGGTTCGGCAATGAGCAGTTCTTC. Its protein product is CASSELGFGNEQFF.

The chain recombines TRBV9 with TRBJ2-7, with 8 bases aligning to TRBD1. Losses at the gene ends were 4 bases for V and 6 bases for J; bases not matched to a gene: 9. The CDR3 length is 14 residues. CDR1 is SGDLS, CDR2 YYNGEE, per germline. The CDR3 nucleotides read TGTGCCAGCAGCACTACGACAGGGGTGGGCGAGCAGTACTTC. Translating gives CASSTTTGVGEQYF.